These 28 T cell receptor beta chains share one sample of origin, sequenced in a study of cytomegalovirus exposure and HLA in healthy donors. PCR used 60 Vbeta primers and 13 Jbeta primers. Profiled with immunoSEQ multiplex PCR; TCRdb holds only in-frame clones, not every one. The repertoire includes under 50,000 clones, 75% to 90% of them detected once, and around 8% sits in the top ten. Sequencing was done on a sample of PBMCs. These receptors all stem from a woman aged 40-49 years in good health and CMV-seropositive.

The CDR3 sequence: CASSQGQGNTEAFF. CDR3 nucleotides: TGTGCCAGCAGCCAGGGACAGGGGAACACTGAAGCTTTCTTT. The chain couples TRBV6-5 to TRBJ1-1, with TRBD1 identical over 9 bases. Trimming at V came to 6 bases and at J to 1 base, leaving 3 bases not matched to a gene. CDR1 is MNHEY and CDR2 is SVGAGI in the germline V gene. This CDR3 has 14 amino acids.

The chain is built from TRBV7-2 and TRBJ2-3, with a possible D match to TRBD2 (5 bases). V was shortened by 2 bases and J by 1 base, with 7 bases between the two germline ends. The CDR3 covers 14 residues. Germline CDR1 SGHTA, CDR2 FQGNSA. CDR3 sequence: CASSLRRGTDTQYF. The CDR3 nucleotides read TGTGCCAGCAGCTTAAGGCGGGGCACAGATACGCAGTATTTT.

This rearrangement joins TRBV2 to TRBJ1-1, with 7 bases that match TRBD1. This CDR3 is 13 amino acids long. Unmatched junction bases numbered 1, after V lost 6 bases and J lost 0 bases. CDR1 and CDR2 (germline): SNHLY, FYNNEI. The DNA for the CDR3 is TGTGCCAGCAGGGGACAGTTGAACACTGAAGCTTTCTTT. This sequence encodes CASRGQLNTEAFF. The full variable domain, completed using reference TRBV2 and TRBJ1-1, is EPEVTQTPSHQVTQMGQEVILRCVPISNHLYFYWYRQILGQKVEFLVSFYNNEISEKSEIFDDQFSVERPDGSNFTLKIRSTKLEDSAMYFCASRGQLNTEAFFGQGTRLTVV.

This clone has just a few counts. This chain connects TRBV7-9 to TRBJ1-1; 7 nucleotides align to TRBD1. The CDR3 sequence is 13 residues long. CDR1 is SEHNR, CDR2 FQNEAQ, per germline (reference sequence). The junction had 6 bases not matched to a gene; V was cut back by 4 bases and J by 7 bases. The CDR3 spells CASSSGGKDEAFF. The CDR3 DNA sequence: TGTGCCAGCAGCTCAGGGGGTAAGGATGAAGCTTTCTTT. Drawing the rest from reference TRBV7-9 and TRBJ1-1, the complete variable domain is DTGVSQNPRHKITKRGQNVTFRCDPISEHNRLYWYRQTLGQGPEFLTYFQNEAQLEKSRLLSDRFSAERPKGSFSTLEIQRTEQGDSAMYLCASSSGGKDEAFFGQGTRLTVV.

This clone was seen only once. The chain carries TRBV18 and TRBJ2-2; TRBD1 matches at 11 bases. Germline V gene lookup returns CDR1 KGHSH and CDR2 LQKENI. V shed 2 bases and J 7 bases; nucleotides not matched to a gene: 3. The CDR3 covers 15 residues. In nucleotides, the CDR3 is TGTGCCAGCTCACCAGGACAGGGGGCAAACGGGGAGCTGTTTTTT. It translates to CASSPGQGANGELFF.

This clone was seen a few times. V usage is TRBV7-9 and J usage is TRBJ2-7; 12 bases align to TRBD2. Germline loops: CDR1 SEHNR, CDR2 FQNEAQ (reference sequence). V shed 5 bases, J shed 7 bases, and the junction held 9 bases outside the gene matches. The CDR3 has 15 residues. The CDR3 DNA sequence: TGTGCCAGCAGCATGCTAGCGGGAGGGGGTGTGGAGCAGTACTTC. Translated: CASSMLAGGGVEQYF.

This clone was counted a single time. The CDR3 DNA is TGTGCCAGCAGGACTCACAGCGGCTCCTACGAGCAGTACTTC. Translated: CASRTHSGSYEQYF. The chain couples TRBV28 to TRBJ2-7; perhaps TRBD2 as D (5 bases). This CDR3 has 14 residues. V lost 6 bases and J lost 0, with 12 bases in between. Per the germline V gene, CDR1 is MDHEN and CDR2 is SYDVKM. The complete variable domain, with remaining parts taken from reference TRBV28 and TRBJ2-7, reads DVKVTQSSRYLVKRTGEKVFLECVQDMDHENMFWYRQDPGLGLRLIYFSYDVKMKEKGDIPEGYSVSREKKERFSLILESASTNQTSMYLCASRTHSGSYEQYFGPGTRLTVT.

This sequence joins TRBV7-2 and TRBJ2-3, with a tentative D call TRBD1 (5 bases). The V and J ends lost 5 bases and 4 bases respectively, with 13 bases between them. CDR1 is SGHTA and CDR2 is FQGNSA in the germline V gene. The CDR3 spans 14 residues. CDR3 residues: CASSGEGAPDTQYF. CDR3 nucleotides: TGTGCCAGCAGCGGGGAAGGGGCCCCAGATACGCAGTATTTT.

The chain joins TRBV28 to TRBJ2-3, with 8 bases fitting TRBD1. Germline loops: CDR1 MDHEN, CDR2 SYDVKM. The ends lost 4 bases at V and 6 bases at J; junction bases unmatched: 6. This CDR3 has 14 amino acids. The CDR3 here is CASSSRTGFDTQYF. The DNA for the CDR3 is TGTGCCAGCAGTTCCCGGACAGGGTTTGATACGCAGTATTTT.

The chain recombines TRBV28 with TRBJ2-7; 14 positions match TRBD2. Germline CDR1 is MDHEN and CDR2 is SYDVKM. The CDR3 contains 17 residues. The trim removed 6 bases at V and 5 bases at J, leaving 12 bases unmatched. The CDR3 DNA sequence: TGTGCCAGCAGCGCTCCGGGACTAGCGGGAGCTGTGAACGAGCAGTACTTC. Translated, it gives CASSAPGLAGAVNEQYF. Complete variable domain (other parts from reference TRBV28 and TRBJ2-7): DVKVTQSSRYLVKRTGEKVFLECVQDMDHENMFWYRQDPGLGLRLIYFSYDVKMKEKGDIPEGYSVSREKKERFSLILESASTNQTSMYLCASSAPGLAGAVNEQYFGPGTRLTVT.

The chain has TRBV19 and TRBJ2-5; 7 bases align to TRBD1. The CDR3 has 14 residues. Germline values: CDR1 LNHDA, CDR2 SQIVND (reference sequence). V lost 4 bases to trimming and J lost 1 base; unmatched junction nucleotides: 3. CDR3 sequence reads: CASSKRTGQETQYF. CDR3 bases: TGTGCCAGTAGTAAAAGGACAGGCCAAGAGACCCAGTACTTC.

The chain joins TRBV9 to TRBJ2-5; the match to TRBD2 covers 7 bases. The CDR3 totals 15 residues. The V gene end was trimmed by 0 bases and the J gene end by 1 base; junction bases not matched to a gene: 3. Germline V gene data show CDR1 as SGDLS and CDR2 as YYNGEE. The CDR3 nucleotides are TGTGCCAGCAGCGTAGGCGGGAGTCCCCAAGAGACCCAGTACTTC. Its translation is CASSVGGSPQETQYF.

The chain links TRBV9 to TRBJ2-3, with TRBD2 matching over 10 bases. The CDR3 runs to 15 residues. Germline trimming cut 7 bases from V and 1 base from J; bases unmatched to any gene: 6. Looked up from germline, CDR1 is SGDLS and CDR2 is YYNGEE. CDR3 coding DNA: TGTGCCAGCCATACCGGGACTAGCGGCACAGATACGCAGTATTTT. Amino acid sequence: CASHTGTSGTDTQYF.

This clone showed up just once. The chain couples TRBV7-2 to TRBJ2-7; tentatively, D is TRBD1 (6 bases). Between the trimmed V and J ends, which lost 5 bases and 3 bases, there was a span of 11 bases. CDR3 size: 13 residues. Germline V lookup: CDR1 SGHTA, CDR2 FQGNSA. The CDR3 sequence is CASSPDRRYEQYF. CDR3 bases: TGTGCCAGCAGCCCCGACAGGCGCTACGAGCAGTACTTC. The variable domain in full, with the rest retrieved from reference TRBV7-2 and TRBJ2-7, is GAGVSQSPSNKVTEKGKDVELRCDPISGHTALYWYRQSLGQGLEFLIYFQGNSAPDKSGLPSDRFSAERTGGSVSTLTIQRTQQEDSAVYLCASSPDRRYEQYFGPGTRLTVT.

The chain joins TRBV27 to TRBJ1-1; D remains ambiguous. This CDR3 is built from 13 residues. Deletions cut 1 base from V and 1 base from J, with 4 bases between. Germline lookup yields CDR1 MNHEY and CDR2 SMNVEV (reference sequence). The chain's CDR3 is CASSLWQNTEAFF. DNA of the CDR3: TGTGCCAGCAGTTTATGGCAGAACACTGAAGCTTTCTTT.

The V and J genes are TRBV7-9 and TRBJ2-3; D not certain. The CDR3 covers 14 residues. The germline V gene has CDR1 SEHNR and CDR2 FQNEAQ (reference sequence). The germline V and J ends were trimmed by 5 bases and 8 bases, with 17 bases remaining between them. The CDR3 protein is CASSVDGVIGTQYF. The CDR3 DNA follows: TGTGCCAGCAGCGTAGACGGTGTAATCGGTACGCAGTATTTT.

The rearrangement uses TRBV20-1 and TRBJ2-7; tentative D call: TRBD2 (5 bases). Germline CDR1 and CDR2: DFQATT and SNEGSKA (reference sequence). This CDR3 has 11 residues. Trimming pared 3 bases from V and 2 bases from J, leaving 5 bases between. The CDR3 coding sequence is TGCAGTGCTAGCGGGACCTACGAGCAGTACTTC. Translated, it gives CSASGTYEQYF.

The chain uses TRBV11-2 and TRBJ2-1; 8 positions agree with TRBD1. The V gene end was trimmed by 1 base and the J gene end by 3 bases; junction bases not matched to a gene: 5. The germline V gene encodes CDR1 SGHAT and CDR2 FQNNGV. CDR3 length equals 16 residues. CDR3 sequence: CASSLGQGAIYNEQFF. DNA of the CDR3: TGTGCCAGCAGCTTAGGTCAGGGGGCGATCTACAATGAGCAGTTCTTC.

The chain combines TRBV5-1 with TRBJ2-3; possibly TRBD1 for D (5 bases). The CDR3 has 16 residues. From germline, CDR1 is SGHRS and CDR2 YFSETQ. Trimming removed 0 bases from V and 1 base from J, with 12 bases in between. As DNA, the CDR3 is TGCGCCAGCAGCTTGGAGGTTAGCAGGGGCACAGATACGCAGTATTTT. Translated: CASSLEVSRGTDTQYF.

V usage is TRBV5-5 and J usage is TRBJ2-1; TRBD2 might be the D (6 bases). This CDR3 is built from 16 residues. The V and J ends lost 4 bases and 5 bases respectively, with 19 bases between them. The germline V gene has CDR1 SGHKS and CDR2 YYEKEE (reference sequence). CDR3 in amino acids: CASSATPTGADNEQFF. In DNA, the CDR3 is TGTGCCAGCAGCGCCACCCCGACGGGAGCTGACAATGAGCAGTTCTTC. The full variable domain, in which reference TRBV5-5 and TRBJ2-1 provide the parts outside the CDR3, is DAGVTQSPTHLIKTRGQQVTLRCSPISGHKSVSWYQQVLGQGPQFIFQYYEKEERGRGNFPDRFSARQFPNYSSELNVNALLLGDSALYLCASSATPTGADNEQFFGPGTRLTVL.

This clone was recorded a few times. The rearrangement uses TRBV5-6 and TRBJ1-2, with D unclear. The CDR3 loop spans 16 amino acids. Trimming removed 0 bases from V and 2 bases from J, with 14 bases in between. Germline V gene lookup returns CDR1 SGHDT and CDR2 YYEEEE. The CDR3, as DNA: TGTGCCAGCAGCTTGGGCAGATATTGGTGGAACTATGGCTACACCTTC. Protein: CASSLGRYWWNYGYTF.

The chain couples TRBV6-4 to TRBJ2-5; D may be TRBD2 (5 bases). Trimming cost V 11 bases and J 3 bases, with 16 bases left between them. CDR1 is MRHNA and CDR2 is SNTAGT in the germline V gene. The CDR3 is 13 residues long. The CDR3 DNA reads TGTGCCCTCAGCGGAGGCACCAAAGAGACCCAGTACTTC. It encodes CALSGGTKETQYF.

The CDR3 region is CATSLKGGAFRPQHF. The CDR3, as DNA: TGTGCCACCAGCCTGAAAGGGGGCGCGTTCCGGCCCCAGCATTTT. The J gene is TRBJ1-5, the V gene TRBV15, with 7 bases that match TRBD1. Unmatched junction bases numbered 13, after V lost 5 bases and J lost 9 bases. The CDR3 consists of 15 residues. CDR1 and CDR2 (germline): LNHNV, YYDKDF (reference sequence).

V gene TRBV29-1 combines with J gene TRBJ2-7, with D perhaps TRBD2 (6 bases). Per germline, CDR1 SQVTM and CDR2 ANQGSEA. V dropped 7 bases and J dropped 4 bases, with 29 bases sitting between them. The CDR3 totals 17 residues. The CDR3 loop reads CSALRWGRETSSYEQYF. Written as DNA, the CDR3 is TGCAGCGCTCTTCGCTGGGGACGGGAGACTTCCTCGTACGAGCAGTACTTC.

V gene TRBV13 combines with J gene TRBJ2-5, with TRBD1 identical over 7 bases. Losses at the gene ends were 0 bases for V and 6 bases for J; bases not matched to a gene: 10. This CDR3 has 16 amino acids. The V gene's germline CDR1 is PRHDT and CDR2 FYEKMQ (reference sequence). CDR3 protein: CASSLGKAGGWKTQYF. The CDR3 DNA reads as TGTGCCAGCAGCTTAGGGAAAGCAGGGGGATGGAAGACCCAGTACTTC.

This chain connects TRBV5-1 to TRBJ1-1; tentative D call: TRBD1 (6 bases). Looked up from germline, CDR1 is SGHRS and CDR2 is YFSETQ. The V end lost 3 bases, the J end lost 7 bases, and 16 bases lay between the germline ends. There are 14 residues in the CDR3. CDR3 nucleotide sequence: TGCGCCAGCAGCTGGGGGAACAGGGAGGGTGAAGCTTTCTTT. This sequence encodes CASSWGNREGEAFF.

Points on this clone: The junction and the germline gene differ at one end; a read error may be behind it. The rearrangement links TRBV7-7 to TRBJ2-5; 8 nucleotides line up with TRBD1. CDR1 is SSHAT, CDR2 FNYEAQ, per germline (reference sequence). The CDR3 spans 16 residues. For the CDR3, the DNA is TGTGCTAGCAGCCGGAAGAGACAGGGGATTCCGGAGACCCAGTACTTC. Translated, it gives CASSRKRQGIPETQYF.

The rearrangement joins TRBV5-8 to TRBJ1-5; the match to TRBD1 covers 7 bases. CDR1 and CDR2 (germline): SGHTS, YDEGEE. CDR3 length: 18 residues. With 3 bases clipped from V and 0 bases from J, the junction kept 12 bases outside the gene matches. The CDR3 here is CASSSGTESVYSNQPQHF. CDR3 coding DNA: TGTGCCAGCAGCTCTGGGACAGAGTCTGTGTATAGCAATCAGCCCCAGCATTTT. The entire variable domain, with the rest obtained from reference TRBV5-8 and TRBJ1-5, is as follows: EAGVTQSPTHLIKTRGQQATLRCSPISGHTSVYWYQQALGLGLQFLLWYDEGEERNRGNFPPRFSGRQFPNYSSELNVNALELEDSALYLCASSSGTESVYSNQPQHFGDGTRLSIL.